The clone carrying this T cell receptor (beta chain) has a handful of counts. This record comes from a study of identical twins. CDR3 length: 15 residues. V was shortened by 0 bases and J by 1 base, with 9 bases between the two germline ends. From germline, CDR1 is MNHEY and CDR2 SVGEGT. TCRdb reprocessed the 5' RACE reads with MiXCR, giving one entry per CDR3 protein. The data show some 500,000 distinct CDR3 sequences, approximately 14% seen once. These data are also associated with another study on yellow fever vaccine responses in identical twins.

This clonotype originated in a woman younger than 30 in good health. Sequencing was done on a sample of CD4+ T cells sorted from blood. This chain joins TRBV6-2 or TRBV6-3 and TRBJ2-5; D unclear. The CDR3 coding sequence is TGTGCCAGCAGTTACTCGGGCAGGACCCAAGAGACCCAGTACTTC. Translation gives CASSYSGRTQETQYF.